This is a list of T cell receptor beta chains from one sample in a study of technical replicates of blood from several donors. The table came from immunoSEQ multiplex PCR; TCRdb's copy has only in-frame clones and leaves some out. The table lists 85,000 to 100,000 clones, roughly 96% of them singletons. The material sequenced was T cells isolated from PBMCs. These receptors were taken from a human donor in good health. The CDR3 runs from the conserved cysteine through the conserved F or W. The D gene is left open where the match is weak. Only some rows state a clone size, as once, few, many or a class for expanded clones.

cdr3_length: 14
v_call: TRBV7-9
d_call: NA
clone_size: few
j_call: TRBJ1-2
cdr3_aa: CASSSYRAYYGYTF
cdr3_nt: TGTGCCAGCAGCTCTTACAGGGCTTACTATGGCTACACCTTC

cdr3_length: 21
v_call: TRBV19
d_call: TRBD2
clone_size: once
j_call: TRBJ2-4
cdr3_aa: CASRKSGTSGTAGVAKNIQYF
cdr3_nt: TGTGCCAGTAGGAAATCCGGGACTAGCGGGACCGCCGGCGTAGCCAAAAACATTCAGTACTTC

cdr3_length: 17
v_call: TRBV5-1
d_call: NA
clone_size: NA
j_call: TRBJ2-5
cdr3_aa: CASRRLGTGAMQETQYF
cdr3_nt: TGCGCCAGCAGGCGCTTGGGTACAGGAGCCATGCAAGAGACCCAGTACTTC

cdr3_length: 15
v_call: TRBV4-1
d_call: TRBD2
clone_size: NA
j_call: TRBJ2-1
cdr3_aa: CASRTLAGALNEQFF
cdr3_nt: TGCGCCAGCCGAACGCTAGCGGGAGCCCTTAATGAGCAGTTCTTC

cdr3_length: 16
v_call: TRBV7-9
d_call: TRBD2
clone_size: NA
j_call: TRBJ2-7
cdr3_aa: CASSLYPGLAGYEQYF
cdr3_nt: TGTGCCAGCAGCTTGTACCCGGGACTAGCGGGCTACGAGCAGTACTTC

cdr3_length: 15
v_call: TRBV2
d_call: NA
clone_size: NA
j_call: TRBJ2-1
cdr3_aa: CASSAALSSYNEQFF
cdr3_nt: TGTGCCAGCAGTGCCGCTCTAAGCTCCTACAATGAGCAGTTCTTC

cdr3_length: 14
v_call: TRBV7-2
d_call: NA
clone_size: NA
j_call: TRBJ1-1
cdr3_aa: CASSSLGGNTEAFF
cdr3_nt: TGTGCCAGCAGCTCACTAGGGGGGAACACTGAAGCTTTCTTT

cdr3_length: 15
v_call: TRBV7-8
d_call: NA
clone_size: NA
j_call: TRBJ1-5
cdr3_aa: CASSLAGYSNQPQHF
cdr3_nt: TGTGCCAGCAGCTTGGCAGGATATAGCAATCAGCCCCAGCATTTT

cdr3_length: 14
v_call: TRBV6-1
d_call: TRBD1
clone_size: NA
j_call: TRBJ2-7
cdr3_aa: CATLTGTGPYEQYF
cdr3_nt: TGTGCCACGCTAACCGGGACAGGGCCCTACGAGCAGTACTTC

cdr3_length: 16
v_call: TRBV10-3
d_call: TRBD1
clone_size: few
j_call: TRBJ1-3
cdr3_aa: CAISEARQGLGNTIYF
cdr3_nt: TGTGCCATCAGTGAGGCTAGACAGGGGCTTGGAAACACCATATATTTT

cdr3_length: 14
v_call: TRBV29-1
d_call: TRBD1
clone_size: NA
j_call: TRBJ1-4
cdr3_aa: CSVDFGTGSEKLFF
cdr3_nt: TGCAGCGTTGACTTCGGGACAGGGTCTGAAAAACTGTTTTTT

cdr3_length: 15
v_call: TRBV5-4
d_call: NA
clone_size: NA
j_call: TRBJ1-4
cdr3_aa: CASSPLAGRNEKLFF
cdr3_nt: TGTGCCAGCAGCCCCCTCGCAGGGCGCAATGAAAAACTGTTTTTT

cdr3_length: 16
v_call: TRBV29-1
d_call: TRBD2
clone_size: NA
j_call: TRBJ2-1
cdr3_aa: CSVDVRSGSPYNEQFF
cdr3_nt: TGCAGCGTTGATGTTCGCAGCGGGAGCCCTTACAATGAGCAGTTCTTC

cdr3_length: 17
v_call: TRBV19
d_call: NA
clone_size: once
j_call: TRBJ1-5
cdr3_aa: CASSPRGNSIKSQPQHF
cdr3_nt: TGTGCCAGTAGCCCGAGGGGGAACTCTATTAAAAGTCAGCCCCAGCATTTT

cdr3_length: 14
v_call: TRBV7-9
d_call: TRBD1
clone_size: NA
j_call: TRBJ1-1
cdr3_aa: CASSRTGTNTEAFF
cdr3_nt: TGTGCCAGCAGCAGGACAGGGACGAACACTGAAGCTTTCTTT

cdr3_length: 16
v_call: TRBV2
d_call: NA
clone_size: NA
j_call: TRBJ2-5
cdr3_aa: CASSVSGLSGSETQYF
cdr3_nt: TGTGCCAGCAGTGTATCCGGGCTATCGGGGTCAGAGACCCAGTACTTC

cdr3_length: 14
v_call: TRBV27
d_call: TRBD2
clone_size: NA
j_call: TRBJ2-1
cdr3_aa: CASSLAGGYNEQFF
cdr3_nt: TGTGCCAGCAGTTTAGCGGGAGGTTACAATGAGCAGTTCTTC

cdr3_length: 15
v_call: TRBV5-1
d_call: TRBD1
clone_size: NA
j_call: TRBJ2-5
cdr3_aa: CASSLAGTGEETQYF
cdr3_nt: TGCGCCAGCAGCTTGGCCGGGACAGGGGAGGAGACCCAGTACTTC

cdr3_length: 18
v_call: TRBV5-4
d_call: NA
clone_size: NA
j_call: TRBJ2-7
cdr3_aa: CASSLRVTRTVRGLEQYF
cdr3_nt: TGTGCCAGCAGCTTGCGCGTTACCCGGACAGTTCGGGGTCTCGAGCAGTACTTC

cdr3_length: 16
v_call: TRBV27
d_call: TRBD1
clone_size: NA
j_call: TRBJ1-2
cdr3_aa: CASSLLPTGRGYGYTF
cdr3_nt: TGTGCCAGCAGTTTATTGCCGACAGGGAGAGGATATGGCTACACCTTC

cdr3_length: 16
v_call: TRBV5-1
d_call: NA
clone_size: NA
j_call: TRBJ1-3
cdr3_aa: CASSLGAHDSGNTIYF
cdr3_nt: TGCGCCAGCAGCTTGGGGGCACATGACTCTGGAAACACCATATATTTT

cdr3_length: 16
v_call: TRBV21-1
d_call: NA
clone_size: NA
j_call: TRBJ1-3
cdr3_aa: CASSKTCDRAGNTIYF
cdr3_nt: TGTGCCAGCAGCAAAACGTGCGACAGGGCTGGAAACACCATATATTTT

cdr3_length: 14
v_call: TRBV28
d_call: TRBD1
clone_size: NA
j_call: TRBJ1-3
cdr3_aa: CASSSGQVGNTIYF
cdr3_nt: TGTGCCAGCAGTTCTGGACAGGTCGGAAACACCATATATTTT

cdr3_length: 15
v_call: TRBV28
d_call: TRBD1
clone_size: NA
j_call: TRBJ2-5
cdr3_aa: CASTSTRGTGETQYF
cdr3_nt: TGTGCCAGCACTTCAACCAGGGGGACGGGGGAGACCCAGTACTTC

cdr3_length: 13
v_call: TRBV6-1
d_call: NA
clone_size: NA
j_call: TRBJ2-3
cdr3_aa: CASSDRLADTQYF
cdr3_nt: TGTGCCAGCAGTGACAGGTTGGCAGATACGCAGTATTTT

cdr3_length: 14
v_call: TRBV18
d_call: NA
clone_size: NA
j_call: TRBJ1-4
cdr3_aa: CASSPPLESEKLFF
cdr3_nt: TGTGCCAGCTCACCACCACTTGAAAGCGAAAAACTGTTTTTT

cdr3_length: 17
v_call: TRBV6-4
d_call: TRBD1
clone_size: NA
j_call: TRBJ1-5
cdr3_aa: CASSEFGTGGSSQPQHF
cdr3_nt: TGTGCCAGCAGTGAGTTCGGGACAGGGGGCTCGAGCCAGCCCCAGCATTTT

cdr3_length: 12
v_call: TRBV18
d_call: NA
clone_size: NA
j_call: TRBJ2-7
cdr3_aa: CASSGDFYEQYF
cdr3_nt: TGTGCCAGCTCAGGGGACTTCTACGAGCAGTACTTC

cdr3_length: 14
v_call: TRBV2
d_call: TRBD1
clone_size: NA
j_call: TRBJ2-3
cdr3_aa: CASETGLFTDTQYF
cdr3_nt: TGTGCCAGCGAGACAGGGCTCTTCACAGATACGCAGTATTTT

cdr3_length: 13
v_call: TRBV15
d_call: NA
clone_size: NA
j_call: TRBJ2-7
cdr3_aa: CATSRDEAPQQYF
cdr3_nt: TGTGCCACCAGCAGAGATGAGGCTCCCCAGCAGTACTTC

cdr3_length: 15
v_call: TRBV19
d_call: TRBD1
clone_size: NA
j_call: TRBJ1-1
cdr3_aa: CASSGTLQGRPEAFF
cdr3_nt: TGTGCCAGTAGTGGTACACTACAGGGGCGGCCTGAAGCTTTCTTT

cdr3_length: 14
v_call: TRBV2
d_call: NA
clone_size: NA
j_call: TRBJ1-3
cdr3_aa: CASSEQGTGNTIYF
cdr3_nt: TGTGCCAGCAGTGAACAGGGGACTGGAAACACCATATATTTT

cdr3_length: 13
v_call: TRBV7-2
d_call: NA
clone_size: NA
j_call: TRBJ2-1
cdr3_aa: CASSLGSANEQFF
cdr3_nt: TGTGCCAGCAGCTTAGGGTCAGCGAATGAGCAGTTCTTC